The 30 T cell receptor beta chains below come from one sample, sequenced in a study of shared clonotypes between healthy human individuals. Clones were sequenced by immunoSEQ multiplex PCR, and TCRdb holds only the in-frame ones, with some missing. The table has about 2 million clones, 95% seen once. Material: naive CD4+ T cells sorted from blood. Subset defined: CD45RA+ positively selected. The receptors come from a man aged 18-30 years in good health.

The rearrangement links TRBV2 to TRBJ2-2, with 13 positions matching TRBD2. With 6 bases clipped from V and 5 bases from J, the junction kept 3 bases outside the gene matches. The length of the CDR3 is 15 residues. The germline gives CDR1 SNHLY, CDR2 FYNNEI. Written as DNA, the CDR3 is TGTGCCAGCAGGACACTAGCGGGAGGGACCGGGGAGCTGTTTTTT. Translation: CASRTLAGGTGELFF.

J is TRBJ2-7 and V is TRBV6-5; tentatively, D is TRBD2 (5 bases). Germline V gene sequence: CDR1 MNHEY, CDR2 SVGAGI. Trimming left V 5 bases short and J 3 bases short, with 11 bases between. The CDR3 is 13 residues long. CDR3 region: CASSRGLGYEQYF. The CDR3 DNA reads TGTGCCAGCAGTCGCGGGTTGGGCTACGAGCAGTACTTC.

The V call is TRBV30, the J call TRBJ2-4, with TRBD1 matching 7 bases. Germline-derived CDR1 and CDR2 are GTSNPN and SVGIG (reference sequence). This CDR3 contains 15 residues. Germline trimming cut 2 bases from V and 1 base from J; bases unmatched to any gene: 5. The chain's CDR3 is CAWSQIGGAKNIQYF. The DNA of the CDR3 is TGTGCCTGGAGTCAGATAGGGGGCGCCAAAAACATTCAGTACTTC.

The J gene is TRBJ2-1, the V gene TRBV10-3; maybe TRBD2 (5 bases). The V gene lost 6 bases and the J gene lost 5 bases, with 11 bases spanning the gap. CDR3 length: 13 residues. The germline V gene encodes CDR1 ENHRY and CDR2 SYGVKD. CDR3 protein: CAISAGLNNEQFF. The CDR3 nucleotides are TGTGCCATCAGCGCCGGACTTAACAATGAGCAGTTCTTC.

DNA of the CDR3: TGTGCCAGCTCACCGATGACAGGGGTGGGAGAGACCCAGTACTTC. This sequence encodes CASSPMTGVGETQYF. The gene calls are TRBV18 and TRBJ2-5; 8 bases are shared with TRBD1. The CDR3 has 15 amino acids. Germline trimming cut 3 bases from V and 4 bases from J; bases unmatched to any gene: 7. Germline V lookup: CDR1 KGHSH, CDR2 LQKENI.

The gene calls are TRBV6-1 and TRBJ1-5; D unclear. Germline values: CDR1 MNHNS, CDR2 SASEGT. There are 15 residues in the CDR3. V lost 5 bases to trimming and J lost 0 bases, with 11 bases between them. The DNA for the CDR3 is TGTGCCAGCAGTATATACGATAATAGCAATCAGCCCCAGCATTTT. This translates into CASSIYDNSNQPQHF.

The chain links TRBV19 to TRBJ1-6; possibly TRBD1 for D (5 bases). The CDR3 has 19 residues. From germline, CDR1 is LNHDA and CDR2 SQIVND (reference sequence). The V end was cut by 5 bases, the J end by 0 bases, with 20 bases between. The CDR3 spells CASSPGALMDYSYNSPLHF. CDR3 sequence (DNA): TGTGCCAGTAGTCCCGGGGCCCTAATGGATTACTCCTATAATTCACCCCTCCACTTT.

This clone was counted a single time. V usage is TRBV4-2 and J usage is TRBJ2-6; 7 bases match TRBD1. The CDR3 runs to 17 residues. Germline values: CDR1 LGHNA, CDR2 YNFKEQ. Trimming at V came to 4 bases and at J to 3 bases, leaving 9 bases not matched to a gene. CDR3 amino acids: CASSPTRQGSGANVLTF. The DNA for the CDR3 is TGTGCCAGCAGCCCAACCAGACAGGGAAGTGGGGCCAACGTCCTGACTTTC.

The CDR3 here is CAWSGTGGHYEQYF. The CDR3 DNA reads as TGTGCCTGGAGTGGGACAGGGGGCCACTACGAGCAGTACTTC. The chain links TRBV30 to TRBJ2-7, with 11 bases matching TRBD1. The CDR3 consists of 14 residues. V was pared by 1 base and J by 3 bases, with 2 bases of the junction left unmatched. In germline, CDR1 is GTSNPN, CDR2 SVGIG (reference sequence).

As for this clone: Other nucleotide sequences from this sample produce the same CDR3. J is TRBJ2-5 and V is TRBV20-1; D call uncertain. The ends were cut back, 2 bases at V and 2 bases at J, with 3 bases in the middle. Per the germline V gene, CDR1 is DFQATT and CDR2 is SNEGSKA (reference sequence). CDR3 size: 11 residues. CDR3 amino acids: CSARLQETQYF. Here the CDR3 DNA reads TGCAGTGCTAGACTGCAAGAGACCCAGTACTTC.

The chain employs TRBV7-6 and TRBJ2-7; D might be TRBD2 (5 bases). Germline-derived CDR1 and CDR2 are SGHVS and FNYEAQ. The CDR3 spans 15 residues. V lost 4 bases, J lost 6 bases, and 19 bases lay in between. CDR3: CASSSRDKSVSEQYF. The CDR3 DNA is TGTGCCAGCAGCTCCCGGGATAAGAGTGTCTCCGAGCAGTACTTC. Combining the CDR3 with reference TRBV7-6 and TRBJ2-7 gives the whole variable domain GAGVSQSPRYKVTKRGQDVALRCDPISGHVSLYWYRQALGQGPEFLTYFNYEAQQDKSGLPNDRFSAERPEGSISTLTIQRTEQRDSAMYRCASSSRDKSVSEQYFGPGTRLTVT.

The genes are TRBV30 and TRBJ2-5; 8 bases match TRBD2. This CDR3 spans 14 amino acids. The germline V gene has CDR1 GTSNPN and CDR2 SVGIG (reference sequence). J was trimmed by 4 bases and V by 3 bases; bases with no gene match: 7. The CDR3: CAWRLSGSGETQYF. In DNA, the CDR3 is TGTGCCTGGAGATTGAGCGGGAGCGGAGAGACCCAGTACTTC.

This chain joins TRBV16 and TRBJ2-5, with 8 bases identical to TRBD1. Germline V gives CDR1 KGHSY, CDR2 FQNENV. V lost 0 bases to trimming and J lost 5 bases; unmatched junction nucleotides: 20. CDR3 length: 20 amino acids. The CDR3 spells CASSQSNLAGAGGAEETQYF. DNA for the CDR3: TGTGCCAGCAGCCAATCTAACTTGGCAGGGGCAGGGGGCGCGGAGGAGACCCAGTACTTC.

The V and J genes are TRBV20-1 and TRBJ2-7; D call uncertain. The V gene lost 4 bases and the J gene lost 2 bases, with 6 bases spanning the gap. This CDR3 has 11 residues. Per germline, CDR1 DFQATT and CDR2 SNEGSKA (reference sequence). This chain's CDR3 is CSAKLTYEQYF. The CDR3 DNA follows: TGCAGTGCTAAACTGACCTACGAGCAGTACTTC.

The chain has TRBV7-2 and TRBJ1-3; D is unresolved. The CDR3 is 15 amino acids. Trimming stripped 5 bases from V and 4 bases from J, with 15 bases between. The germline CDR1 and CDR2 sequences are SGHTA and FQGNSA. The CDR3 DNA sequence: TGTGCCAGCAGCCCTCCGCCCCTGGGGGGAAACACCATATATTTT. Protein product: CASSPPPLGGNTIYF. Looking up the rest from reference TRBV7-2 and TRBJ1-3 gives the full variable domain: GAGVSQSPSNKVTEKGKDVELRCDPISGHTALYWYRQSLGQGLEFLIYFQGNSAPDKSGLPSDRFSAERTGGSVSTLTIQRTQQEDSAVYLCASSPPPLGGNTIYFGEGSWLTVV.

The chain uses TRBV11-2 and TRBJ2-7; possible D gene TRBD2, 5 bases. From germline, CDR1 is SGHAT and CDR2 FQNNGV. V was trimmed by 1 base and J by 0 bases, leaving 13 bases between them. This CDR3 region has 16 residues. This CDR3 is CASSLGTAVSSYEQYF. The CDR3 DNA follows: TGTGCCAGCAGCTTAGGCACAGCGGTGAGCTCCTACGAGCAGTACTTC.

The V and J genes are TRBV6-5 and TRBJ2-1; no definite D call. Trimming pared 6 bases from V and 8 bases from J, leaving 14 bases between. The CDR3 spans 13 residues. The germline V gene encodes CDR1 MNHEY and CDR2 SVGAGI. Written as DNA, the CDR3 is TGTGCCAGCAGCGATACCGGGCCCTATGAGCAGTTCTTC. It is translated as CASSDTGPYEQFF.

The chain joins TRBV12-2 to TRBJ1-5. TRBV12-2 is termed a pseudogene. CDR3 length equals 16 residues. The CDR3 is CASRLAGEVSNQPQHF. Written as DNA, the CDR3 is TGTGCAAGTCGCTTAGCCGGGGAGGTTAGCAATCAGCCCCAGCATTTT.

The J gene is TRBJ2-7, the V gene TRBV18, with TRBD1 matching over 10 bases. V gave up 4 bases and J gave up 0 bases; unmatched junction bases: 3. The CDR3 sequence is 15 residues long. Germline V CDR1 and CDR2: KGHSH, LQKENI. As DNA, the CDR3 is TGTGCCAGCTCACGAGGACAGGGGGGCTCCTACGAGCAGTACTTC. Translated, it gives CASSRGQGGSYEQYF.

On this clone: At the DNA level, this CDR3 is encoded by other sequences in the same sample as well. The chain uses TRBV29-1 and TRBJ2-7; 10 bases agree with TRBD1. Per germline, CDR1 SQVTM and CDR2 ANQGSEA. The CDR3 runs to 13 residues. V trimming: 6 bases; J trimming: 2 bases; junction bases outside the gene matches: 4. CDR3 protein: CSVPGQGAYEQYF. The CDR3 nucleotides read TGCAGCGTCCCAGGACAGGGGGCCTACGAGCAGTACTTC.

The chain couples TRBV7-2 to TRBJ2-7; D may be TRBD2 (5 bases). The CDR3 covers 15 residues. Germline V gene data show CDR1 as SGHTA and CDR2 as FQGNSA. Deletions cut 6 bases from V and 5 bases from J, with 20 bases between. CDR3 sequence: CASSWTGIQRDEQYF. DNA of the CDR3: TGTGCCAGCAGTTGGACCGGGATTCAGCGAGACGAGCAGTACTTC.

The gene calls are TRBV5-1 and TRBJ2-2; TRBD1 is a possible D gene (5 bases). This CDR3 region has 16 residues. Germline CDR1 reads SGHRS; CDR2 reads YFSETQ. V was trimmed by 1 base and J by 0 bases, leaving 10 bases between them. The CDR3 loop reads CASSLSPGSNTGELFF. The CDR3 nucleotides are TGCGCCAGCAGCTTGAGTCCAGGGTCGAACACCGGGGAGCTGTTTTTT. Using reference TRBV5-1 and TRBJ2-2 for the parts outside the CDR3, the full variable domain is KAGVTQTPRYLIKTRGQQVTLSCSPISGHRSVSWYQQTPGQGLQFLFEYFSETQRNKGNFPGRFSGRQFSNSRSEMNVSTLELGDSALYLCASSLSPGSNTGELFFGEGSRLTVL.

This chain connects TRBV10-2 to TRBJ2-7; no clear D. The CDR3 runs 14 residues. Trimming took off 3 bases at V and 3 bases at J, with 12 bases between the two ends. Germline-derived CDR1 and CDR2 are WSHSY and SAAADI. CDR3 sequence (DNA): TGCGCCAGCAGTGATGTGGAGACCAACTACGAGCAGTACTTC. This encodes CASSDVETNYEQYF.

The chain joins TRBV5-1 to TRBJ2-7; 11 positions match TRBD2. Germline CDR1 reads SGHRS; CDR2 reads YFSETQ. This CDR3 has 15 amino acids. V dropped 3 bases and J dropped 2; count of bases not matched to a gene: 4. The CDR3 region has the DNA TGCGCCAGCAGCTGGCTAGCGGGAGGAGCCTACGAGCAGTACTTC. Encoded protein: CASSWLAGGAYEQYF.

The CDR3 region has the DNA TGTGCCAGCTCACCAATGGGGGCTAGCGGGATGGATACGCAGTATTTT. Protein sequence: CASSPMGASGMDTQYF. The rearrangement links TRBV18 to TRBJ2-3, with 9 bases aligning to TRBD2. V was clipped by 2 bases and J by 6 bases; unmatched bases: 9. The CDR3 contains 16 residues. Germline assignment: CDR1 KGHSH and CDR2 LQKENI.

The rearrangement links TRBV28 to TRBJ2-7; 7 bases align to TRBD2. Germline values: CDR1 MDHEN, CDR2 SYDVKM. V lost 5 bases, J lost 2 bases, and 3 bases stayed unmatched. CDR3 size: 13 residues. DNA for the CDR3: TGTGCCAGCAGTAGGAGCGGGGCCTACGAGCAGTACTTC. As protein: CASSRSGAYEQYF.

The CDR3, as DNA: TGCGCCAGCAGCCAATCGGGACAGTCCCCTCAGCCCCAGCATTTT. Encoded protein: CASSQSGQSPQPQHF. The chain employs TRBV4-1 and TRBJ1-5; 7 nucleotides line up with TRBD1. The CDR3 loop spans 15 amino acids. Germline V CDR1 and CDR2: MGHRA, YSYEKL. The V gene end was trimmed by 2 bases and the J gene end by 6 bases; junction bases not matched to a gene: 7.

The chain carries TRBV2 and TRBJ1-6; unclear D gene. The CDR3 covers 13 residues. Germline lookup yields CDR1 SNHLY and CDR2 FYNNEI. V was shortened by 7 bases and J by 1 base, with 5 bases between the two germline ends. The CDR3 sequence is CASMGSYNSPLHF. CDR3 nucleotide sequence: TGTGCCAGCATGGGGTCCTATAATTCACCCCTCCACTTT.

This CDR3 is CASSPYSGTSGAREQYF. CDR3 in DNA: TGTGCCAGCAGCCCTTATTCTGGGACTAGCGGGGCTCGCGAGCAGTACTTC. The chain employs TRBV5-4 and TRBJ2-7, with 13 nucleotides matching TRBD2. V dropped 4 bases and J dropped 6; count of bases not matched to a gene: 13. The germline V gene encodes CDR1 SGHNT and CDR2 YYREEE (reference sequence). This CDR3 contains 17 residues.

The rearrangement links TRBV10-3 to TRBJ2-3, with 9 bases fitting TRBD2. This CDR3 is 15 amino acids long. Germline CDR1 reads ENHRY; CDR2 reads SYGVKD. Unmatched junction bases numbered 4, after V lost 6 bases and J lost 0 bases. The CDR3 sequence is CAIRGLATSTDTQYF. DNA of the CDR3: TGTGCCATCAGAGGACTAGCGACTAGCACAGATACGCAGTATTTT.